This is a list of T cell receptor beta chains from one sample in a study of Ad26.COV2.S vaccination and SARS-CoV-2 variants. Sequenced by immunoSEQ multiplex PCR; TCRdb stores in-frame clones only, minus some. The table shows roughly 510,000 clones, with roughly 89% occurring only once. The specimen comprised peripheral blood, sampled in a trial of Ad26.COV2.S vaccine versus placebo. The receptors originated from a person aged 18-60 years who received the Ad26.COV2.S COVID-19 vaccine or a placebo. Both conserved end residues are part of each CDR3. A D gene is named only where the DNA matches it firmly. Clone size, where shown, is once, few, many, or a class for clones that have expanded.

CDR3 DNA: TGTGCCAGCAGTTTAACAGGGTTACTACCCTTTGGCTACACCTTC; CDR3 protein: CASSLTGLLPFGYTF; V gene: TRBV27; J gene: TRBJ1-2; D gene: .; clone size: .
CDR3 DNA: TGTGCCAGCTCCCCAGGGACAGGGGGGACCACCGGGGAGCTGTTTTTT; CDR3 protein: CASSPGTGGTTGELFF; V gene: TRBV18; J gene: TRBJ2-2; D gene: TRBD1; clone size: .
CDR3 DNA: TGTGCCAGCAGTTACCCCGGGACTACGAACACCGGGGAGCTGTTTTTT; CDR3 protein: CASSYPGTTNTGELFF; V gene: TRBV6-6; J gene: TRBJ2-2; D gene: TRBD2; clone size: few
CDR3 DNA: TGTGCCAGCAGCTTAGTTCTAGCGGGAGGGAGGGAGACCCAGTACTTC; CDR3 protein: CASSLVLAGGRETQYF; V gene: TRBV11-2; J gene: TRBJ2-5; D gene: TRBD2; clone size: .
CDR3 DNA: TGCGCCAGCAGCTTGGCCGTGAGGGGGAGCACAGATACGCAGTATTTT; CDR3 protein: CASSLAVRGSTDTQYF; V gene: TRBV5-1; J gene: TRBJ2-3; D gene: .; clone size: .
CDR3 DNA: TGTGCCAGCAGCTTAGTAGGGAACACAGATACGCAGTATTTT; CDR3 protein: CASSLVGNTDTQYF; V gene: TRBV7-2; J gene: TRBJ2-3; D gene: .; clone size: .
CDR3 DNA: TGCGCCAGCAGCCTCGTTGGGGGGGCGGACGAGCAGTACTTC; CDR3 protein: CASSLVGGADEQYF; V gene: TRBV5-1; J gene: TRBJ2-7; D gene: .; clone size: .
CDR3 DNA: TGTGCCAGCAGCCCCGAACAGGGGTGGAATGAAAAACTGTTTTTT; CDR3 protein: CASSPEQGWNEKLFF; V gene: TRBV7-9; J gene: TRBJ1-4; D gene: TRBD1; clone size: .
CDR3 DNA: TGTGCCAGTAGTGCAAGTGGGTTCCCAGAGACCCAGTACTTC; CDR3 protein: CASSASGFPETQYF; V gene: TRBV19; J gene: TRBJ2-5; D gene: .; clone size: .
CDR3 DNA: TGTGCCAGCCGGACAGGGTATGGCTACACCTTC; CDR3 protein: CASRTGYGYTF; V gene: TRBV6-5; J gene: TRBJ1-2; D gene: TRBD1; clone size: .
CDR3 DNA: TGTGCCAGCAGCTCATCGGGGGGGAACACTGAAGCTTTCTTT; CDR3 protein: CASSSSGGNTEAFF; V gene: TRBV7-2; J gene: TRBJ1-1; D gene: .; clone size: .
CDR3 DNA: TGTGCCAGCAGCCTTTTTGGGAGCCACACCGGGGAGCTGTTTTTT; CDR3 protein: CASSLFGSHTGELFF; V gene: TRBV9; J gene: TRBJ2-2; D gene: .; clone size: .
CDR3 DNA: TGTGCCAGCAGTTACTCGAGCGGTGGGATAGGACAAGAGACCCAGTACTTC; CDR3 protein: CASSYSSGGIGQETQYF; V gene: TRBV6-2/TRBV6-3; J gene: TRBJ2-5; D gene: .; clone size: .
CDR3 DNA: TGTGCCAGCAGTCGCCAGTCGTGGGGCTCTGGAAACACCATATATTTT; CDR3 protein: CASSRQSWGSGNTIYF; V gene: TRBV28; J gene: TRBJ1-3; D gene: .; clone size: .
CDR3 DNA: TGCGCCAGCAGCCCGGTTAGAAAGGGGACAGATACGCAGTATTTT; CDR3 protein: CASSPVRKGTDTQYF; V gene: TRBV4-3; J gene: TRBJ2-3; D gene: .; clone size: .
CDR3 DNA: TGTGCCAGCACGGGGAGTAGACGGGCCTACAATGAGCAGTTCTTC; CDR3 protein: CASTGSRRAYNEQFF; V gene: TRBV25-1; J gene: TRBJ2-1; D gene: .; clone size: many
CDR3 DNA: TGTGCCAGCTCACAAACTAGCCTTACAGATACGCAGTATTTT; CDR3 protein: CASSQTSLTDTQYF; V gene: TRBV18; J gene: TRBJ2-3; D gene: .; clone size: .
CDR3 DNA: TGTGCCATCCCGGGGTCTGGCTACACCTTC; CDR3 protein: CAIPGSGYTF; V gene: TRBV2; J gene: TRBJ1-2; D gene: .; clone size: .
CDR3 DNA: TGCAGCGTTGAACAGGGGCGAGGGACTGAAGCTTTCTTT; CDR3 protein: CSVEQGRGTEAFF; V gene: TRBV29-1; J gene: TRBJ1-1; D gene: .; clone size: once
CDR3 DNA: TGTGCCAGCAGTGGAGCCCTTTATGGCGGGGACAATGAGCAGTTCTTC; CDR3 protein: CASSGALYGGDNEQFF; V gene: TRBV6-1; J gene: TRBJ2-1; D gene: .; clone size: few
CDR3 DNA: TGTGCCAGCAGCTACCCACAGGGGGTCTATGGCTACACCTTC; CDR3 protein: CASSYPQGVYGYTF; V gene: TRBV13; J gene: TRBJ1-2; D gene: TRBD1; clone size: .
CDR3 DNA: TGTGCCAGCAGCGACGCGCCGGGATCTACCTACGAGCAGTACTTC; CDR3 protein: CASSDAPGSTYEQYF; V gene: TRBV7-8; J gene: TRBJ2-7; D gene: .; clone size: .
CDR3 DNA: TGTGCCAGCAGTTTACTAGCGGGAATGGGGACCGGGGAGCTGTTTTTT; CDR3 protein: CASSLLAGMGTGELFF; V gene: TRBV28; J gene: TRBJ2-2; D gene: TRBD2; clone size: .
CDR3 DNA: TGTGCCAGTAGCCAGGGCTACGAGCAGTACTTC; CDR3 protein: CASSQGYEQYF; V gene: TRBV19; J gene: TRBJ2-7; D gene: .; clone size: .
CDR3 DNA: TGCGCCAGCAGCTTGGGTGGACTAGGGATGAATGAGCAGTTCTTC; CDR3 protein: CASSLGGLGMNEQFF; V gene: TRBV5-1; J gene: TRBJ2-1; D gene: TRBD2; clone size: .
CDR3 DNA: TGTGCCAGCAGTTTAGGGCTAGGGGATGAGCAGTTCTTC; CDR3 protein: CASSLGLGDEQFF; V gene: TRBV27; J gene: TRBJ2-1; D gene: .; clone size: .
CDR3 DNA: TGTGCCAGCAGCAAGAACAATGAGCAGTTCTTC; CDR3 protein: CASSKNNEQFF; V gene: TRBV13; J gene: TRBJ2-1; D gene: .; clone size: .
CDR3 DNA: TGTGCCAGTAGGCCGCCAGGGACACCCACTGATCAGCCCCAGCATTTT; CDR3 protein: CASRPPGTPTDQPQHF; V gene: TRBV19; J gene: TRBJ1-5; D gene: .; clone size: .
CDR3 DNA: TGCGCCAGCAGCTTAAGAGGGGGGGACTCCTACAATGAGCAGTTCTTC; CDR3 protein: CASSLRGGDSYNEQFF; V gene: TRBV5-1; J gene: TRBJ2-1; D gene: .; clone size: .
CDR3 DNA: TGTGCCAGCAGCAACGAATGGAGCACAGATACGCAGTATTTT; CDR3 protein: CASSNEWSTDTQYF; V gene: TRBV7-9; J gene: TRBJ2-3; D gene: .; clone size: .
CDR3 DNA: TGCGCCAGCAGCTCTGGCAGCGGGAGGGCGTGGGAGCAGTTCTTC; CDR3 protein: CASSSGSGRAWEQFF; V gene: TRBV5-1; J gene: TRBJ2-1; D gene: TRBD2; clone size: .
CDR3 DNA: TGTGCCAGCAGTGAAGGGACGGGAGAGACCCAGTACTTC; CDR3 protein: CASSEGTGETQYF; V gene: TRBV6-1; J gene: TRBJ2-5; D gene: .; clone size: .
CDR3 DNA: TGTGCCAGCAGGGTCCTAGGGTCTGAAAAACTGTTTTTT; CDR3 protein: CASRVLGSEKLFF; V gene: TRBV5-6; J gene: TRBJ1-4; D gene: .; clone size: .
CDR3 DNA: TGTGCCAGCAGTTCGGGGGGGACTGGGGCCAACGTCCTGACTTTC; CDR3 protein: CASSSGGTGANVLTF; V gene: TRBV28; J gene: TRBJ2-6; D gene: TRBD2; clone size: .
CDR3 DNA: TGCGCCAGCAGCCCAACGACTCCGCCGCGAGGTCGGAATTCACCCCTCCACTTT; CDR3 protein: CASSPTTPPRGRNSPLHF; V gene: TRBV5-1; J gene: TRBJ1-6; D gene: .; clone size: .
CDR3 DNA: TGTGCCAGCAAAAGTAGGGGGATCGCTGAAGCTTTCTTT; CDR3 protein: CASKSRGIAEAFF; V gene: TRBV2; J gene: TRBJ1-1; D gene: .; clone size: .
CDR3 DNA: TGTGCCAGCAGTTACTTCCAGGACTTAGAGACCCAGTACTTC; CDR3 protein: CASSYFQDLETQYF; V gene: TRBV6-6; J gene: TRBJ2-5; D gene: .; clone size: .
CDR3 DNA: TGTGCCAGCAGCCTAAAGCAGACGTCCTACAATGAGCAGTTCTTC; CDR3 protein: CASSLKQTSYNEQFF; V gene: TRBV5-4; J gene: TRBJ2-1; D gene: .; clone size: .
CDR3 DNA: TGTGCCTGGAGTAACCGAGGGACTACCAGGGAGACCCAGTACTTC; CDR3 protein: CAWSNRGTTRETQYF; V gene: TRBV30; J gene: TRBJ2-5; D gene: TRBD2; clone size: .
CDR3 DNA: TGTGCCAGCAGACATCCCGGGACGGCCGAAGCTTTCTTT; CDR3 protein: CASRHPGTAEAFF; V gene: TRBV6-5; J gene: TRBJ1-1; D gene: .; clone size: .
CDR3 DNA: TGTGCCAGCAGCGGCCTCCGGGACAGGGCTATTGGGGAGCAGTTCTTC; CDR3 protein: CASSGLRDRAIGEQFF; V gene: TRBV7-2; J gene: TRBJ2-1; D gene: TRBD1; clone size: .
CDR3 DNA: TGTGCCAGCTCCCCTCAGGGGGCCCGAAATCAGCCCCAGCATTTT; CDR3 protein: CASSPQGARNQPQHF; V gene: TRBV18; J gene: TRBJ1-5; D gene: TRBD1; clone size: .
CDR3 DNA: TGTGCCAGCAGCCAAGATCGACCCCCTCCGGGCGAGCAGTACTTC; CDR3 protein: CASSQDRPPPGEQYF; V gene: TRBV3-1/TRBV3-2; J gene: TRBJ2-7; D gene: .; clone size: .
CDR3 DNA: TGTGCCAGCAGTTTACGGGGAGAAGAGACCCAGTACTTC; CDR3 protein: CASSLRGEETQYF; V gene: TRBV12-3/TRBV12-4; J gene: TRBJ2-5; D gene: .; clone size: .
CDR3 DNA: TGCAGCGTTGATGGACTCTCAAGCGCTGAAGCTTTCTTT; CDR3 protein: CSVDGLSSAEAFF; V gene: TRBV29-1; J gene: TRBJ1-1; D gene: .; clone size: .
CDR3 DNA: TGTGCCTGGACCCTAGGGGGCGGCGGCACTGAAGCTTTCTTT; CDR3 protein: CAWTLGGGGTEAFF; V gene: TRBV30; J gene: TRBJ1-1; D gene: TRBD1; clone size: .
CDR3 DNA: TGTGCCAGCAGCCTTGGCGGGGACACTACCTACGAGCAGTACTTC; CDR3 protein: CASSLGGDTTYEQYF; V gene: TRBV9; J gene: TRBJ2-7; D gene: .; clone size: once
CDR3 DNA: TGTGCCAGCAGTTTCCAGGGGGGCAATCAGCCCCAGCATTTT; CDR3 protein: CASSFQGGNQPQHF; V gene: TRBV28; J gene: TRBJ1-5; D gene: TRBD1; clone size: few
CDR3 DNA: TGCACACTAGCAGCAGATACGCAGTATTTT; CDR3 protein: CTLAADTQYF; V gene: TRBV20-1; J gene: TRBJ2-3; D gene: .; clone size: .
CDR3 DNA: TGTGCCAGCAGTGAAGTCAAGGGCCCCTGGGAGCAGTTCTTC; CDR3 protein: CASSEVKGPWEQFF; V gene: TRBV6-1; J gene: TRBJ2-1; D gene: .; clone size: .
CDR3 DNA: TGTGCCAGCAGCCACTCACCGGCGCTCCGGGCCTTTCAAGAGACCCAGTACTTC; CDR3 protein: CASSHSPALRAFQETQYF; V gene: TRBV7-9; J gene: TRBJ2-5; D gene: .; clone size: .
CDR3 DNA: TGTGCCAGCAGCCAATATAACAGGGAGGCTTTCTTT; CDR3 protein: CASSQYNREAFF; V gene: TRBV7-3; J gene: TRBJ1-1; D gene: .; clone size: .